A selection of T cell receptor beta chains follows, all from one sample in a study of blood T cell repertoires in COVID-19. Repertoires were generated with immunoSEQ multiplex PCR, while TCRdb's copy carries only in-frame clones and drops some. The data contain 100,000 to 150,000 clones, over 55% of them singletons. Sequencing input: peripheral blood. Every receptor here comes from a woman aged 70 to 79 with acute or convalescent COVID-19. Both conserved end residues are part of each CDR3. The D gene is left open where the match is weak. Clone size is given for some rows only: seen once, a few or many times, or a class if the clone is expanded.

TRBD1 TRBJ1-4 TRBV5-1 15 . CASSWGSGQNEKLFF TGCGCCAGCAGTTGGGGATCGGGACAGAATGAAAAACTGTTTTTT
. TRBJ2-1 TRBV9 15 . CASSGGVGSYNEQFF TGTGCCAGCAGCGGGGGCGTTGGGTCCTACAATGAGCAGTTCTTC
TRBD1 TRBJ1-6 TRBV9 15 . CASSVGQGSNSPLHF TGTGCCAGCAGCGTAGGACAGGGTTCCAATTCACCCCTCCACTTT
. TRBJ2-3 TRBV7-2 15 . CASSLAGGRTDTQYF TGTGCCAGCAGCTTAGCGGGGGGGCGCACAGATACGCAGTATTTT
. TRBJ2-7 TRBV3-1/TRBV3-2 14 . CASSQRVDTYEQYF TGTGCCAGCAGCCAAAGAGTCGACACCTACGAGCAGTACTTC
. TRBJ2-7 TRBV19 15 few CASSTTGAHSYEQYF TGTGCCAGTAGTACCACAGGCGCCCACTCCTACGAGCAGTACTTC
TRBD2 TRBJ2-7 TRBV5-1 15 once CASRSSGGKTYEQYF TGCGCCAGCAGGAGTAGCGGGGGAAAAACCTACGAGCAGTACTTC
. TRBJ1-1 TRBV14 14 few CASSLRGWSTEAFF TGTGCCAGCAGCCTACGGGGTTGGAGCACTGAAGCTTTCTTT
. TRBJ1-5 TRBV28 12 . CASRESNQPQHF TGTGCCAGCAGGGAGAGCAATCAGCCCCAGCATTTT
. TRBJ1-4 TRBV2 13 many CASRPQGHEKLFF TGTGCCAGCAGGCCCCAGGGGCATGAAAAACTGTTTTTT
TRBD1 TRBJ2-5 TRBV14 15 . CASSPGTGGLETQYF TGTGCCAGCAGCCCCGGGACAGGGGGCCTAGAGACCCAGTACTTC
TRBD1 TRBJ1-2 TRBV28 15 . CASSIAGTGVHGYTF TGTGCCAGCAGTATCGCGGGAACAGGGGTCCATGGCTACACCTTC
TRBD1 TRBJ1-5 TRBV19 16 once CASSIGTGTLPQLQHF TGTGCCAGTAGTATAGGGACAGGGACATTGCCTCAGCTCCAGCATTTT
TRBD1 TRBJ1-3 TRBV7-9 17 once CASSLKKTGRGGNTIYF TGTGCCAGCAGCTTAAAGAAGACAGGGCGGGGTGGAAACACCATATATTTT
TRBD2 TRBJ2-3 TRBV6-4 14 . CASLLAGSTDTQYF TGTGCCAGCCTTCTAGCGGGAAGCACAGATACGCAGTATTTT
. TRBJ1-4 TRBV5-1 15 . CASSLERGSNEKLFF TGCGCCAGCAGCTTGGAGCGTGGGTCTAATGAAAAACTGTTTTTT
. TRBJ1-4 TRBV5-6 14 . CASSLRQKNEKLFF TGTGCCAGCAGCCTCCGACAGAAGAATGAAAAACTGTTTTTT
. TRBJ2-3 TRBV5-1 16 . CASTSVTDSLTDTQYF TGCGCCAGCACCTCCGTGACAGATTCTCTCACAGATACGCAGTATTTT
. TRBJ1-2 TRBV2 13 . CASKRELDYGYTF TGTGCCAGCAAGAGGGAACTCGACTATGGCTACACCTTC
. TRBJ2-7 TRBV6-5 14 few CASSGLGASYEQYF TGTGCCAGCAGCGGCCTAGGGGCCTCCTACGAGCAGTACTTC
. TRBJ1-1 TRBV5-1 13 . CASSGREDTEAFF TGCGCCAGCAGCGGTCGAGAGGACACTGAAGCTTTCTTT
TRBD1 TRBJ2-3 TRBV5-1 16 . CASSLRTGEVADTQYF TGCGCCAGCAGCCTTCGGACAGGGGAGGTCGCAGATACGCAGTATTTT
TRBD2 TRBJ2-3 TRBV6-5 15 medium-sized CASPPFSGSPDTQYF TGTGCCAGCCCGCCCTTCAGCGGGAGCCCAGATACGCAGTATTTT
. TRBJ2-5 TRBV15 12 . CATSSPEETQYF TGTGCCACCAGCAGCCCCGAGGAGACCCAGTACTTC
. TRBJ1-2 TRBV6-5 12 . CASSLQGYGYTF TGTGCCAGCTCGCTTCAGGGATATGGCTACACCTTC
TRBD2 TRBJ2-2 TRBV5-1 16 . CASALGEGSNTGELFF TGCGCCAGCGCTCTGGGGGAGGGCTCGAACACCGGGGAGCTGTTTTTT
TRBD1 TRBJ1-1 TRBV5-5 13 . CASSFQGDTEAFF TGTGCCAGCAGCTTTCAGGGGGACACTGAAGCTTTCTTT
TRBD1 TRBJ1-1 TRBV6-6 14 . CASSYRGRGTEAFF TGTGCCAGCAGCTACAGGGGGCGGGGTACTGAAGCTTTCTTT